Listed here are 11 T cell receptor beta chains from one sample, sequenced in a study of control samples from healthy donors and cancer patients. Clones were read by immunoSEQ multiplex PCR, and TCRdb kept only the in-frame ones, dropping some. Among 110,000 to 150,000 clones listed, around 94% were seen once. Sequencing was performed on PBMCs. The receptor source for this set is a man in his sixties with colorectal cancer.

This chain uses TRBV5-1 with TRBJ1-2; TRBD1 matches 8 bases. V shed 3 bases and J 3 bases; nucleotides not matched to a gene: 4. The CDR3 spans 14 residues. Germline CDR1 SGHRS, CDR2 YFSETQ. The CDR3: CASSSSTGDYGYTF. The CDR3, as DNA: TGCGCCAGCAGCTCCTCGACAGGGGACTATGGCTACACCTTC.

The rearrangement links TRBV18 to TRBJ1-1; D possibly corresponds to TRBD1 (5 bases). V was pared by 4 bases and J by 3 bases, with 9 bases between. CDR1 is KGHSH, CDR2 LQKENI, per germline. The CDR3 covers 13 residues. For the CDR3, the DNA is TGTGCCAGCTCACGGGGCCAGGACACTGAAGCTTTCTTT. Translating gives CASSRGQDTEAFF.

The V and J genes are TRBV4-1 and TRBJ1-2, with D tentatively TRBD1 (6 bases). V lost 1 base, J lost 4 bases, and 16 bases lay in between. Germline V lookup: CDR1 MGHRA, CDR2 YSYEKL. The CDR3 length is 16 residues. Written as DNA, the CDR3 is TGCGCCAGCAGCCAAGTCGGGACCGGGGGGCCCTATGGCTACACCTTC. Its protein is CASSQVGTGGPYGYTF.

V and J are TRBV10-3 and TRBJ2-7; TRBD1 matches 7 bases. CDR3 length: 14 residues. J lost 5 bases, V lost 4 bases, and 8 bases had no gene match. Germline CDR1 reads ENHRY; CDR2 reads SYGVKD. CDR3 sequence reads: CAISVGQVQNEQYF. In DNA, the CDR3 is TGTGCCATCAGTGTTGGACAGGTACAAAACGAGCAGTACTTC.

V gene TRBV6-5 combines with J gene TRBJ2-3; D ambiguous. Germline-derived CDR1 and CDR2 are MNHEY and SVGAGI. This CDR3 region has 14 residues. V was trimmed by 6 bases and J by 5 bases, leaving 15 bases between them. The CDR3 coding sequence is TGTGCCAGCAGAGACGTGGGGAACGGAGATACGCAGTATTTT. Its translation: CASRDVGNGDTQYF.

The V call is TRBV5-1, the J call TRBJ2-7, with a possible D match to TRBD1 (5 bases). The V gene lost 0 bases and the J gene lost 5 bases, with 12 bases spanning the gap. The CDR3 totals 14 residues. Germline lookup yields CDR1 SGHRS and CDR2 YFSETQ. In DNA, the CDR3 is TGCGCCAGCAGCTTGGGGCAGGGCTACCACGAGCAGTACTTC. Its protein product is CASSLGQGYHEQYF.

In its sample, this clone was seen once. The V gene is TRBV18, the J gene TRBJ2-7; D is possibly TRBD1 or TRBD2 (5 bases each). The CDR3 totals 14 residues. V was shortened by 2 bases and J by 2 bases, with 10 bases between the two germline ends. Germline V gene sequence: CDR1 KGHSH, CDR2 LQKENI. The chain's CDR3 is CASSPSRGPYEQYF. The CDR3 DNA sequence: TGTGCCAGCTCACCAAGCCGGGGCCCCTACGAGCAGTACTTC.

The J gene is TRBJ1-1, the V gene TRBV7-9, with 7 positions matching TRBD1. Germline CDR1 is SEHNR and CDR2 is FQNEAQ (reference sequence). CDR3 length equals 13 residues. Trimming cost V 1 base and J 7 bases; bases outside gene matches: 3. The CDR3 sequence: CASSLGTGIEAFF. The DNA of the CDR3 is TGTGCCAGCAGCTTAGGGACAGGAATTGAAGCTTTCTTT.

V gene TRBV27 combines with J gene TRBJ2-5, with D maybe TRBD1 (5 bases). Germline V gives CDR1 MNHEY, CDR2 SMNVEV (reference sequence). The CDR3 has 15 residues. Trimming left V 5 bases short and J 2 bases short, with 15 bases between. Written as DNA, the CDR3 is TGTGCCAGCAGTCGCCTCGACAGACCTCAAGAGACCCAGTACTTC. As protein: CASSRLDRPQETQYF.

J is TRBJ2-5 and V is TRBV9; 15 bases are a match to TRBD2. J lost 2 bases, V lost 4 bases, and 6 bases had no gene match. Germline CDR1 reads SGDLS; CDR2 reads YYNGEE. The CDR3 runs to 17 residues. The CDR3 reads CASSPGTSGGRQETQYF. The CDR3 bases are TGTGCCAGCAGCCCGGGGACTAGCGGGGGGAGGCAAGAGACCCAGTACTTC.

The chain joins TRBV10-1 to TRBJ1-4; D not resolved. V was pared by 3 bases and J by 8 bases, with 10 bases between. Germline lookup yields CDR1 WNHNN and CDR2 SYGVQD (reference sequence). The CDR3 spans 13 residues. DNA for the CDR3: TGCGCCAGCAGTGATCTACCAGCGGAAAAACTGTTTTTT. This codes for CASSDLPAEKLFF.